The 30 T cell receptor beta chains below come from one sample, sequenced in a study of T cell responses to AZD1222 COVID-19 vaccine. Produced via immunoSEQ multiplex PCR; TCRdb's table is partial and in-frame only. The table records roughly 150,000 clones, just over 90% of them present only once. Sequencing used peripheral blood, obtained on day 0 of AZD1222 vaccination. Source of these receptors: an adult in good health.

The chain combines TRBV19 with TRBJ2-2; 7 positions agree with TRBD1. The germline V gene has CDR1 LNHDA and CDR2 SQIVND (reference sequence). The CDR3 loop spans 13 amino acids. V lost 4 bases, J lost 6 bases, and 2 bases stayed unmatched. The CDR3 spells CASSTQGAGELFF. The CDR3, as DNA: TGTGCCAGTAGTACTCAGGGGGCCGGGGAGCTGTTTTTT.

The chain couples TRBV4-2 to TRBJ1-2; D remains unclear. Trimming removed 4 bases from V and 4 bases from J, with 22 bases in between. The length of the CDR3 is 17 residues. Germline V gene sequence: CDR1 LGHNA, CDR2 YNFKEQ. CDR3 residues: CASSPNNRGIVSYGYTF. The CDR3 nucleotides are TGTGCCAGCAGCCCGAACAATAGAGGGATTGTTTCCTATGGCTACACCTTC.

The rearrangement links TRBV11-3 to TRBJ2-7, with unresolved D. V was cut by 6 bases and J by 1 base, with 13 bases left in between. Germline V CDR1 and CDR2: SGHNT, YENEEA. The CDR3 contains 14 residues. CDR3 sequence: CASSTSTNSYEQYF. The CDR3 DNA reads as TGTGCCAGCAGTACCTCAACGAATTCCTACGAGCAGTACTTC.

V and J are TRBV11-3 and TRBJ1-3, with D possibly TRBD1 on 5 matching bases. Germline CDR1 and CDR2: SGHNT and YENEEA. This CDR3 is built from 16 residues. V was clipped by 5 bases and J by 4 bases, with 18 bases between them. As DNA, the CDR3 is TGTGCCAGCAGCCCGAGAAGGGGACCGGGGGGAAACACCATATATTTT. It codes for CASSPRRGPGGNTIYF.

About this clone: One end of the junction fails to match germline, which may point to a read error. The chain couples TRBV10-3 to TRBJ2-2; D might be TRBD1 (6 bases). The CDR3 spans 13 residues. The germline V gene has CDR1 ENHRY and CDR2 SYGVKD. For the CDR3, the DNA is TGTGCCATCGGGACAACGAACCCCGGGGAGCTGTTTTTT. Encoded protein: CAIGTTNPGELFF.

The rearrangement uses TRBV19 and TRBJ1-1; no firm D call. Germline CDR1 is LNHDA and CDR2 is SQIVND (reference sequence). The V and J ends lost 7 bases and 4 bases respectively, with 10 bases between them. The length of the CDR3 is 12 residues. CDR3 sequence: CASKNTGTEAFF. CDR3 nucleotides: TGTGCCAGTAAGAATACGGGCACTGAAGCTTTCTTT.

The J gene is TRBJ2-7, the V gene TRBV5-1; the D gene is possibly TRBD1 (5 bases). V lost 0 bases, J lost 4 bases, and 11 bases lay in between. The CDR3 is 14 residues long. CDR1 and CDR2 from the germline V gene are SGHRS and YFSETQ. CDR3: CASSLGWGLYEQYF. Written as DNA, the CDR3 is TGCGCCAGCAGCTTGGGCTGGGGCCTTTACGAGCAGTACTTC.

CDR3 coding DNA: TGCGCCAGCAGCCGCCGACAGGGAGATGAAGCTTTCTTT. It yields the protein CASSRRQGDEAFF. V is TRBV4-3 and J is TRBJ1-1; 7 bases line up with TRBD1. Germline lookup yields CDR1 LGHNA and CDR2 YSLEER. V lost 4 bases and J lost 7; bases outside the gene matches: 6. The CDR3 contains 13 residues.

The rearrangement links TRBV11-2 to TRBJ1-6; 9 bases are shared with TRBD1. The germline CDR1 and CDR2 sequences are SGHAT and FQNNGV. The CDR3 runs 15 residues. The trim removed 6 bases at V and 9 bases at J, leaving 9 bases unmatched. DNA of the CDR3: TGTGCCAGCAGTAAGCGACAGGGGGATAGTTCACCCCTCCACTTT. It specifies CASSKRQGDSSPLHF.

The chain couples TRBV9 to TRBJ1-1; D remains unclear. Deletions cut 4 bases from V and 10 bases from J, with 17 bases between. This CDR3 comprises 13 residues. Germline V gives CDR1 SGDLS, CDR2 YYNGEE. CDR3 sequence (DNA): TGTGCCAGCAGCACACGAGAAAGTGGGCGAGCTTTCTTT. As protein: CASSTRESGRAFF.

This chain joins TRBV6-6 and TRBJ2-2, with a tentative D call TRBD1 (6 bases). V shed 0 bases and J shed 7 bases, with 6 bases lying between them. Germline CDR1 reads MNHNY; CDR2 reads SVGAGI (reference sequence). This CDR3 has 13 amino acids. In DNA form, the CDR3 reads TGTGCCAGCAGTTACTCGACAGGCGGGGAGCTGTTTTTT. It encodes CASSYSTGGELFF.

The chain couples TRBV7-9 to TRBJ1-1; D ambiguous. The CDR3 spans 13 residues. V lost 2 bases and J 3 bases, leaving 7 bases between the germline ends. Germline V gene sequence: CDR1 SEHNR, CDR2 FQNEAQ (reference sequence). CDR3 in DNA: TGTGCCAGCAGCTTATCAGTGGACACTGAAGCTTTCTTT. It specifies CASSLSVDTEAFF.

This clone has a handful of counts. This chain connects TRBV11-2 to TRBJ2-3; 12 bases map to TRBD1. The CDR3 runs 18 residues. Looked up from germline, CDR1 is SGHAT and CDR2 is FQNNGV. V lost 5 bases to trimming and J lost 0 bases; unmatched junction nucleotides: 9. The CDR3 reads CASSGGTGGGFSTDTQYF. CDR3 coding DNA: TGTGCCAGCAGCGGTGGGACAGGGGGCGGATTTAGCACAGATACGCAGTATTTT.

The V gene is TRBV7-2, the J gene TRBJ2-3; no definite D call. V dropped 4 bases and J dropped 2 bases, with 7 bases sitting between them. Germline V lookup: CDR1 SGHTA, CDR2 FQGNSA. This CDR3 is built from 13 residues. In nucleotides, the CDR3 is TGTGCCAGCAGCTCGAGTTACACAGATACGCAGTATTTT. Translation gives CASSSSYTDTQYF. The full variable domain, rest sourced from reference TRBV7-2 and TRBJ2-3, is GAGVSQSPSNKVTEKGKDVELRCDPISGHTALYWYRQSLGQGLEFLIYFQGNSAPDKSGLPSDRFSAERTGGSVSTLTIQRTQQEDSAVYLCASSSSYTDTQYFGPGTRLTVL.

This clone appeared a single time. The rearrangement links TRBV6-2 or TRBV6-3 to TRBJ2-3, with D uncertain. Germline CDR1 MNHEY, CDR2 SVGEGT. The V end was cut by 0 bases, the J end by 8 bases, with 6 bases between. The CDR3 loop spans 12 amino acids. CDR3 protein: CASSYSPVTQYF. CDR3 coding DNA: TGTGCCAGCAGTTACTCGCCTGTTACGCAGTATTTT.

This sequence joins TRBV11-2 and TRBJ2-6, with D perhaps matching TRBD1 or TRBD2 (5 bases each). Germline V gene data show CDR1 as SGHAT and CDR2 as FQNNGV. Between the trimmed V and J ends, which lost 5 bases and 9 bases, there was a span of 20 bases. This CDR3 region has 16 residues. The CDR3 nucleotides are TGTGCCAGCAGCGCCATGACTGGGGGTTTCCTCAACGTCCTGACTTTC. Amino acid sequence: CASSAMTGGFLNVLTF.

This chain connects TRBV5-6 to TRBJ2-1; TRBD1 matches 8 bases. This CDR3 comprises 14 residues. Looked up from germline, CDR1 is SGHDT and CDR2 is YYEEEE. After removal of 4 bases from V and 7 bases from J, the junction contained 7 bases not matched to a gene. The CDR3 sequence is CASSPGQGGNEQFF. In DNA, the CDR3 is TGTGCCAGCAGCCCCGGACAGGGAGGTAATGAGCAGTTCTTC.

The V and J genes are TRBV11-2 and TRBJ2-1, with a weak D call TRBD2 (5 bases). The CDR3 length is 14 residues. Germline assignment: CDR1 SGHAT and CDR2 FQNNGV. The V end was cut by 2 bases, the J end by 9 bases, with 14 bases between. CDR3 sequence: CASSLKRAGVEQFF. The CDR3 coding sequence is TGTGCCAGCAGCTTAAAGAGGGCCGGGGTTGAGCAGTTCTTC.

The V and J genes are TRBV28 and TRBJ2-7, with 10 bases identical to TRBD2. Germline values: CDR1 MDHEN, CDR2 SYDVKM. Trimming at V came to 6 bases and at J to 7 bases, leaving 9 bases not matched to a gene. CDR3 length: 14 amino acids. The CDR3 DNA sequence: TGTGCCAGCAGCCATCTAGCGGGAGTGAGTGAGCAGTACTTC. It encodes CASSHLAGVSEQYF.

CDR3 sequence (DNA): TGTGCCAGCAGCACGGGGGGGAGCTCCTACGAGCAGTACTTC. Translating it yields CASSTGGSSYEQYF. The chain employs TRBV7-8 and TRBJ2-7; TRBD2 matches 8 bases. This CDR3 is 14 amino acids long. CDR1 SGHVS and CDR2 FQNEAQ come from the germline V gene. Losses at the gene ends were 5 bases for V and 0 bases for J; bases not matched to a gene: 3.

CDR3 sequence reads: CSVAPGSGTDTQYF. The CDR3 nucleotides are TGCAGCGTTGCCCCCGGAAGTGGCACAGATACGCAGTATTTT. The gene calls are TRBV29-1 and TRBJ2-3; D not certain. This CDR3 is 14 amino acids long. V was clipped by 4 bases and J by 1 base, with 12 bases between them. Germline V gene sequence: CDR1 SQVTM, CDR2 ANQGSEA.

J is TRBJ1-3 and V is TRBV3-1 (or the pseudogene TRBV3-2), with a possible D match to TRBD1 (5 bases). Trimming cost V 0 bases and J 9 bases, with 12 bases left between them. This CDR3 has 14 residues. Per germline, CDR1 LGHDT and CDR2 YNNKEL (reference sequence). The CDR3 here is CASSQDLGAGTIYF. CDR3 DNA sequence: TGTGCCAGCAGCCAAGACTTAGGGGCCGGCACCATATATTTT.

This clone appeared once. The rearrangement joins TRBV5-4 to TRBJ2-5, with TRBD2 identical over 8 bases. CDR1 and CDR2 (germline): SGHNT, YYREEE (reference sequence). With 6 bases clipped from V and 1 base from J, the junction kept 8 bases outside the gene matches. There are 15 residues in the CDR3. The CDR3 sequence is CASTRGGGGQETQYF. CDR3 sequence (DNA): TGTGCCAGCACCCGGGGGGGCGGGGGCCAAGAGACCCAGTACTTC.

The chain has TRBV7-2 and TRBJ1-6; 7 bases line up with TRBD1. The V gene end was trimmed by 6 bases and the J gene end by 10 bases; junction bases not matched to a gene: 12. CDR3 length: 15 residues. Germline lookup yields CDR1 SGHTA and CDR2 FQGNSA. DNA of the CDR3: TGTGCCAGCAGTATAGTGGAGGGGGCGCGGTCACCCCTCCACTTT. It translates to CASSIVEGARSPLHF.

On this clone itself: Other DNA sequences in this specimen translate into the identical CDR3. The rearrangement links TRBV10-3 to TRBJ1-5; the D is unclear. Between the trimmed V and J ends, which lost 3 bases and 2 bases, there was a span of 5 bases. CDR3 size: 13 residues. Germline values: CDR1 ENHRY, CDR2 SYGVKD. The CDR3 region is CAISEEGNQPQHF. CDR3 DNA: TGTGCCATCAGTGAAGAAGGCAATCAGCCCCAGCATTTT.

V and J are TRBV7-8 and TRBJ2-7; no definite D call. This CDR3 comprises 14 residues. The germline CDR1 and CDR2 sequences are SGHVS and FQNEAQ. V was pared by 5 bases and J by 5 bases, with 16 bases between. The CDR3, as DNA: TGTGCCAGCAGCCGAGTTTTAGCCCCGGACGAGCAGTACTTC. Protein product: CASSRVLAPDEQYF.

The chain links TRBV9 to TRBJ1-2; TRBD1 agrees at 9 bases. The CDR3 runs to 22 residues. V dropped 0 bases and J dropped 4; count of bases not matched to a gene: 25. Germline V gene sequence: CDR1 SGDLS, CDR2 YYNGEE. CDR3 sequence: CASSVVVGYWTGDAQTSYGYTF. In nucleotides, the CDR3 is TGTGCCAGCAGCGTAGTAGTTGGGTACTGGACAGGGGACGCCCAGACATCCTATGGCTACACCTTC.

The rearrangement joins TRBV2 to TRBJ1-2; TRBD1 might be the D (5 bases). V was cut by 4 bases and J by 2 bases, with 11 bases left in between. Germline-derived CDR1 and CDR2 are SNHLY and FYNNEI. The CDR3 consists of 14 residues. Written as DNA, the CDR3 is TGTGCCAGCAGTGCTCGGACAATCAACTATGGCTACACCTTC. Protein: CASSARTINYGYTF.

This clone was seen just once. This chain links TRBV27 with TRBJ2-1; no reliable D call. Trimming removed 5 bases at V and 4 bases at J, with 9 bases between. This CDR3 has 13 residues. Germline V gene data show CDR1 as MNHEY and CDR2 as SMNVEV (reference sequence). CDR3 region: CASSEPPYNEQFF. CDR3 nucleotides: TGTGCCAGCAGTGAGCCTCCATACAATGAGCAGTTCTTC.

CDR3 coding DNA: TGTGCCAGCAGCTTAAGGGACAGCCCCCGAGAGACCCAGTACTTC. It yields the protein CASSLRDSPRETQYF. The chain is built from TRBV9 and TRBJ2-5, with TRBD1 identical over 7 bases. CDR1 SGDLS and CDR2 YYNGEE come from the germline V gene. The CDR3 spans 15 residues. J gave up 4 bases and V 4 bases, and 10 bases lay outside the gene matches.